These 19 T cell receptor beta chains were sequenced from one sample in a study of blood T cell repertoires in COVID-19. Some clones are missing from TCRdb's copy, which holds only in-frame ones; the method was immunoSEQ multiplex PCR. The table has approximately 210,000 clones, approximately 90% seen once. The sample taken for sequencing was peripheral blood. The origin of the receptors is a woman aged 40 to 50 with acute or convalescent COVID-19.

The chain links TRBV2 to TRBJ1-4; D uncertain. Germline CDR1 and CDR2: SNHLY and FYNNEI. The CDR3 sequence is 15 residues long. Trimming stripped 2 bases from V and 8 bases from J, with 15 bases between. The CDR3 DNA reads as TGTGCCAGCAGTGAATGGGCCTCGGGAGGGGAAAAACTGTTTTTT. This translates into CASSEWASGGEKLFF.

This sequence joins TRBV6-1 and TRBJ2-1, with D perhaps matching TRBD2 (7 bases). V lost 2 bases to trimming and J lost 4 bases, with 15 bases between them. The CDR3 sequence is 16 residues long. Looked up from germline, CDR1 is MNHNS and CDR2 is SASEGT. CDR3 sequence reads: CASSEFVGGQYNEQFF. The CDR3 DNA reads TGTGCCAGCAGTGAATTTGTCGGGGGGCAGTACAATGAGCAGTTCTTC.

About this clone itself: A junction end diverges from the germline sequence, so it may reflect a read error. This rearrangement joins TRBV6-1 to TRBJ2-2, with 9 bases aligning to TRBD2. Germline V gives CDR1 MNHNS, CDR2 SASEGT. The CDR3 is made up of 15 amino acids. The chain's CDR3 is CARSASGGGAGELFF. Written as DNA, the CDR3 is TGTGCCCGCAGTGCCAGCGGCGGGGGGGCCGGGGAGCTGTTTTTT.

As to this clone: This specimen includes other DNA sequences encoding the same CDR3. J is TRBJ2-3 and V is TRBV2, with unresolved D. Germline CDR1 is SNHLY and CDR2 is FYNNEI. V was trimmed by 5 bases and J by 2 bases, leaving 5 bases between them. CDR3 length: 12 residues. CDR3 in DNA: TGTGCCAGCAGTCCTTTCACAGATACGCAGTATTTT. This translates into CASSPFTDTQYF.

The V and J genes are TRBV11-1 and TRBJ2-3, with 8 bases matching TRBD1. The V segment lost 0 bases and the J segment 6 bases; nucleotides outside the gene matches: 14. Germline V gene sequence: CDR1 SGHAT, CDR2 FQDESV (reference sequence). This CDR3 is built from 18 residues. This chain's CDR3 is CASSLARSQGALADTQYF. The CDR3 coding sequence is TGTGCCAGCAGCTTAGCCCGATCCCAGGGGGCACTCGCGGATACGCAGTATTTT.

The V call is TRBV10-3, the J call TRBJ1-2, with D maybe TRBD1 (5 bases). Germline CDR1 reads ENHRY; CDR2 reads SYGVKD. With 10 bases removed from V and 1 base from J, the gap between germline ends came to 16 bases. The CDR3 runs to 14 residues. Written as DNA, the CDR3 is TGTGCCACCGCTTTGACAGAAATTAACTATGGCTACACCTTC. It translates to CATALTEINYGYTF.

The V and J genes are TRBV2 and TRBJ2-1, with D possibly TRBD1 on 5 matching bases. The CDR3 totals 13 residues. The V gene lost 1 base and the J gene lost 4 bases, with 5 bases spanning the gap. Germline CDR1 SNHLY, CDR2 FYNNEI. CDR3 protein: CASSEEGYNEQFF. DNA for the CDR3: TGTGCCAGCAGTGAAGAGGGGTACAATGAGCAGTTCTTC.

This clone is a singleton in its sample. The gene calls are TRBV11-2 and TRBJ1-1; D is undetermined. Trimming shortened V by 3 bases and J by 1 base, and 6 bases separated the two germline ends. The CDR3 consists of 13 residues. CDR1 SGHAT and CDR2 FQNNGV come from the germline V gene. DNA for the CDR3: TGTGCCAGCAGCTTCGACAAGAACACTGAAGCTTTCTTT. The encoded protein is CASSFDKNTEAFF. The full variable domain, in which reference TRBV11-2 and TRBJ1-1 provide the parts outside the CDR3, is EAGVAQSPRYKIIEKRQSVAFWCNPISGHATLYWYQQILGQGPKLLIQFQNNGVVDDSQLPKDRFSAERLKGVDSTLKIQPAKLEDSAVYLCASSFDKNTEAFFGQGTRLTVV.

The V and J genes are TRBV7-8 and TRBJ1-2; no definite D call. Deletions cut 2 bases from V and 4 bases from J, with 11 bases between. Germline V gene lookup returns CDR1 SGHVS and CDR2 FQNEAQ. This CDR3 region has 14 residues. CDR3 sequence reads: CASSLHGEVYGYTF. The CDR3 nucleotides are TGTGCCAGCAGCTTACATGGGGAGGTCTATGGCTACACCTTC.

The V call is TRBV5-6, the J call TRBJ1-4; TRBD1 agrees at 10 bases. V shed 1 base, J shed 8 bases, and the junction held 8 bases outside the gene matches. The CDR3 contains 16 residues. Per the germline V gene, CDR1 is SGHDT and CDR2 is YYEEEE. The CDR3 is CASSLRDRGLEEKLFF. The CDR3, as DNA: TGTGCCAGCAGCTTGAGGGACAGGGGTTTGGAGGAAAAACTGTTTTTT.

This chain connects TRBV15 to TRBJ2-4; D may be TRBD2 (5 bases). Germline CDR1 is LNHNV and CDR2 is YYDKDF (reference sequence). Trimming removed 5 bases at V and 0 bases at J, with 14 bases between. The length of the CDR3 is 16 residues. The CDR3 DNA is TGTGCCACCAGCGATCGGACTTCGCTAGCCAAAAACATTCAGTACTTC. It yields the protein CATSDRTSLAKNIQYF.

The CDR3 region is CASSVSDLGAYGYTF. The CDR3 DNA follows: TGTGCCAGCAGTGTCTCAGATTTAGGGGCCTATGGCTACACCTTC. The chain is built from TRBV25-1 and TRBJ1-2, with a weak D call TRBD1 (5 bases). The CDR3 has 15 residues. V lost 4 bases and J 4 bases, leaving 16 bases between the germline ends. Germline CDR1 is MGHDK and CDR2 is SYGVNS.

This CDR3 reads CASRSGGAGNEQFF. The CDR3 nucleotides read TGTGCCAGCCGCAGCGGGGGGGCGGGGAATGAGCAGTTCTTC. The genes are TRBV19 and TRBJ2-1; TRBD2 matches 10 bases. Unmatched junction bases numbered 9, after V lost 9 bases and J lost 7 bases. Germline V gene sequence: CDR1 LNHDA, CDR2 SQIVND (reference sequence). This CDR3 has 14 residues.

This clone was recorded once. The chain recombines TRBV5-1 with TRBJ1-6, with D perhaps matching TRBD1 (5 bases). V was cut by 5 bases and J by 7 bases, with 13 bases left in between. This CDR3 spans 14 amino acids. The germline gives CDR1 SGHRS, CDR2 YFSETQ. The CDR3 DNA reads TGCGCCAGCAGAGTGGGGCAGTCCAATTCACCCCTCCACTTT. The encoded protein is CASRVGQSNSPLHF.

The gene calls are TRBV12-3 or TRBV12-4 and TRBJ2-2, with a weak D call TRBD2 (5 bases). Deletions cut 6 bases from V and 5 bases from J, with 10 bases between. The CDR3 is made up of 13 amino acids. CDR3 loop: CASSPGVTGELFF. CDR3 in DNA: TGTGCCAGCAGCCCCGGGGTTACCGGGGAGCTGTTTTTT.

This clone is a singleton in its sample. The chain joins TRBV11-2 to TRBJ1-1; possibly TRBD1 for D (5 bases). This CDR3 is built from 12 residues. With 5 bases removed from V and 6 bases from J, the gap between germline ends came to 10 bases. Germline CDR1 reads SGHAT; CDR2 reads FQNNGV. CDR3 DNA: TGTGCCAGCAGCCCATGGGGGGCTGAAGCTTTCTTT. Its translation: CASSPWGAEAFF.

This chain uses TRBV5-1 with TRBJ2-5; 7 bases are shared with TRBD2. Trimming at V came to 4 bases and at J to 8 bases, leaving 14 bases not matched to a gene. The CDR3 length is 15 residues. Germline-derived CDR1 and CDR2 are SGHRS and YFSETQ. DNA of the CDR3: TGCGCCAGCAGCGCCGACCCGGGACTAACTAGAACCCAGTACTTC. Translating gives CASSADPGLTRTQYF.

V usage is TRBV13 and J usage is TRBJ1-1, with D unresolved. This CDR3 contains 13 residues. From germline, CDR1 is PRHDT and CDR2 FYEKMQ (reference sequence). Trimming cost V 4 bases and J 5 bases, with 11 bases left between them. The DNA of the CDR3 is TGTGCCAGCAGCTCCTCAGCGGGGACTGAAGCTTTCTTT. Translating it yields CASSSSAGTEAFF.

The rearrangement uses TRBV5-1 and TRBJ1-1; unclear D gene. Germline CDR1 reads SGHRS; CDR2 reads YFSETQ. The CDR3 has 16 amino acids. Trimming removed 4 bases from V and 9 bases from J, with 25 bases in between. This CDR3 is CASSTARTEAQKKAFF. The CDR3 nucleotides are TGCGCCAGCAGCACGGCCCGGACGGAGGCTCAGAAGAAAGCTTTCTTT.